This is a list of T cell receptor beta chains from one sample in a study of Graves' ophthalmopathy and Graves' hyperthyroidism. Each CDR3 protein is one row after TCRdb ran MiXCR on the multiplex PCR reads. The sample carries over a million distinct CDR3 sequences, about two fifths recorded once. The sample was peripheral blood or thyroid tissue (not recorded which). The receptors here all came from an adult man with Graves' hyperthyroidism. CDR3s include the opening cysteine and the closing phenylalanine or tryptophan. A D gene is named only where the DNA matches it firmly. Clone size is shown for a subset of rows, as once, few, many or a class of expanded clone.

j_call d_call clone_size v_call cdr3_nt cdr3_aa
TRBJ2-7 TRBD1 . TRBV29-1 TGCAGCGTTGGAGGTCGGACAGGGGGCTACGAGCAGTACTTC CSVGGRTGGYEQYF
TRBJ2-7 TRBD2 . TRBV7-3 TGTGCCAGCAGCCCCTACGGACTAGCGGGAGAATACGAGCAGTACTTC CASSPYGLAGEYEQYF
TRBJ1-1 . many TRBV7-9 TGTGCCAGCAGCACACCCTCGATGAACACTGAAGCTTTCTTT CASSTPSMNTEAFF
TRBJ2-7 TRBD2 many TRBV20-1 TGCAGTGCTAGCGAAGCGGGAACCTACGAGCAGTACTTC CSASEAGTYEQYF
TRBJ2-5 . once TRBV18 TGTGCCAGCTCACCACCGGTAGGGGGGGCCGAGGTAGAGACCCAGTACTTC CASSPPVGGAEVETQYF
TRBJ1-2 . many TRBV4-3 TGCGCCAGCAGCCAAGATCACGACGGAGCAGCTAGAGGCTACACCTTC CASSQDHDGAARGYTF
TRBJ1-4 . . TRBV25-1 TGTGCCTGCAGTGCTCGGGGGCGCGGAGAAAAACTGTTTTTT CACSARGRGEKLFF
TRBJ1-5 . . TRBV4-3 TGCGCCAGCAGCCGGGATCTATTAGGCCAGCCCCAGCATTTT CASSRDLLGQPQHF
TRBJ2-7 . . TRBV7-2 TGTGCCAGCACGCCCGGGGGGCTACCCTACGAGCAGTACTTC CASTPGGLPYEQYF
TRBJ2-7 . many TRBV20-1 TGCAGTGCACCCCGGGACACACGCTCCTACGAGCAGTACTTC CSAPRDTRSYEQYF
TRBJ2-5 . many TRBV7-2 TGTGCCAGCAGCCCGTCTCGGGTCACTTGGCAAGAGACCCAGTACTTC CASSPSRVTWQETQYF
TRBJ1-2 TRBD1 many TRBV6-5 TGTGCCAGCAGGACGACAGGGCGAGACGGCTACACCTTC CASRTTGRDGYTF
TRBJ2-5 . many TRBV2 TGTGCCAGCAGTGGAACGGAGACCCAGTACTTC CASSGTETQYF
TRBJ2-5 . few TRBV28 TGTGCCAGCAGTTTGGCGCCCGTTGGTCGAGAGACCCAGTACTTC CASSLAPVGRETQYF
TRBJ2-5 . . TRBV5-4 TGTGCCAGCAGCTTTGGGGGTTCCCTCTCTGGAGAGACCCAGTACTTC CASSFGGSLSGETQYF
TRBJ1-4 TRBD1 . TRBV7-9 TGTGCCAGCAGCTTTGAGGGACAGGCGAGTGAAAAACTGTTTTTT CASSFEGQASEKLFF
TRBJ2-7 TRBD1 many TRBV6-2/TRBV6-3 TGTGCCAGCAGTTCGTGGACAGGGACCTACGAGCAGTACTTC CASSSWTGTYEQYF
TRBJ1-3 . many TRBV15 TGTGCCACCAGCAATCCCCACCGGGACACATCTTCTGGAAACACCATATATTTT CATSNPHRDTSSGNTIYF
TRBJ2-5 . many TRBV5-8 TGTGCCAGCAGCACGGACCAAGAGACCCAGTACTTC CASSTDQETQYF
TRBJ2-5 TRBD2 . TRBV19 TGTGCCAGTAGTATCGGGGGACTAGCGGGGGGGCTTAAGACCCAGTACTTC CASSIGGLAGGLKTQYF
TRBJ1-3 . once TRBV25-1 TGTGCCAGCTTTTCCGGGACATACTCTGGAAACACCATATATTTT CASFSGTYSGNTIYF
TRBJ2-5 TRBD1 . TRBV7-9 TGTGCCACCAGCGGACAGGGCGCTATTAGCGGCGGCGAGACCCAGTACTTC CATSGQGAISGGETQYF
TRBJ2-7 . . TRBV11-2 TGTGCCAGCAGCTTGCCCGGGGCTAGCTTCACCGAGCAGTACTTC CASSLPGASFTEQYF
TRBJ2-3 . . TRBV5-4 TGTGCCAGCAGCTTGGGCGGTTACACAGATACGCAGTATTTT CASSLGGYTDTQYF
TRBJ2-6 . . TRBV7-2 TGTGCCAGCAGCTTAGCGGGTGACGGACGAAGAAGCTCTGGGGCCAACGTCCTGACTTTC CASSLAGDGRRSSGANVLTF
TRBJ1-5 . . TRBV9 TGTGCCAGCAGCGTAGGGCAGGACATAGAGACCCAGCATTTT CASSVGQDIETQHF
TRBJ2-7 . many TRBV10-3 TGTGCCATCGGTCTAGGGACGACTGTAAGATACGAGCAGTACTTC CAIGLGTTVRYEQYF
TRBJ2-2 . many TRBV5-5 TGTGCCAGCAGCTCGGGAGATTGGACCGGGGAGCTGTTTTTT CASSSGDWTGELFF
TRBJ2-7 . . TRBV5-1 TGCGCCAGCAGCCGACAAGGGGGTGAGGGTGAGCAGTACTTC CASSRQGGEGEQYF
TRBJ2-1 . . TRBV7-2 TGTGCCAGCAGCTCCCGGACTGGTCTGGGCAATGAGCAGTTCTTC CASSSRTGLGNEQFF
TRBJ1-6 TRBD1 many TRBV27 TGTGCCAGCAGTTCCCGACAGGGGGCTTTGCCACCCCTCCACTTT CASSSRQGALPPLHF
TRBJ2-6 . few TRBV20-1 TGCAGTGCCGAAAAGGTAGCTGGGGCCAACGTCCTGACTTTC CSAEKVAGANVLTF
TRBJ2-2 . many TRBV7-2 TGTGCCAGCAGCTTAGCTCTAGGGCAGTCCGGGGAGCTGTTTTTT CASSLALGQSGELFF
TRBJ1-1 TRBD1 many TRBV20-1 TGCAGTGCTAGGCAGGGGGCCATGAACACTGAAGCTTTCTTT CSARQGAMNTEAFF
TRBJ2-6 . . TRBV29-1 TGCAGCGTTGAGCTTCCGGATGGGGGGAACGTCCTGACTTTC CSVELPDGGNVLTF
TRBJ2-2 . few TRBV7-3 TGTGCCAGCAGCTTAGAAGGGAGCTCGGGGGAGCTGTTTTTT CASSLEGSSGELFF